The 32 T cell receptor beta chains listed next were all sequenced from one sample in a study of PD-L1 blockade in urothelial cancer. Regarding time point: pretreatment peripheral blood. Using immunoSEQ multiplex PCR, the repertoire was profiled, and TCRdb retains in-frame clones only, with some absent. The data contain around 130,000 clones, approximately 88% of them singletons. This specimen consisted of PBMCs, obtained around atezolizumab (anti-PD-L1) treatment. The origin of the receptors is a man aged 50 to 59 with urothelial cancer.

The chain combines TRBV10-3 with TRBJ2-1; 14 bases align to TRBD2. This CDR3 is 15 amino acids long. Unmatched junction bases numbered 2, after V lost 1 base and J lost 9 bases. Germline V gene lookup returns CDR1 ENHRY and CDR2 SYGVKD. CDR3: CAISEWTSGRREQFF. The CDR3 DNA reads as TGTGCCATCAGTGAGTGGACTAGCGGGAGGCGTGAGCAGTTCTTC.

This clone was seen a few times. The J gene is TRBJ1-3, the V gene TRBV9, with 11 bases identical to TRBD1. J gave up 0 bases and V 5 bases, and 1 base lay outside the gene matches. The CDR3 has 15 residues. Per the germline V gene, CDR1 is SGDLS and CDR2 is YYNGEE. CDR3 sequence: CASRGTGGSGNTIYF. CDR3 in DNA: TGTGCCAGCAGAGGGACAGGGGGCTCTGGAAACACCATATATTTT.

V usage is TRBV28 and J usage is TRBJ2-3; D might be TRBD2 (5 bases). With 4 bases removed from V and 1 base from J, the gap between germline ends came to 18 bases. CDR3 size: 17 residues. Germline CDR1 reads MDHEN; CDR2 reads SYDVKM. The CDR3 DNA follows: TGTGCCAGCAGTTCAGCCCTATTCCGGGGTGGCACAGATACGCAGTATTTT. Translating it yields CASSSALFRGGTDTQYF.

The rearrangement links TRBV9 to TRBJ2-2; 9 bases align to TRBD1. In germline, CDR1 is SGDLS, CDR2 YYNGEE. J gave up 0 bases and V 3 bases, and 9 bases lay outside the gene matches. CDR3 length: 18 amino acids. Here the CDR3 DNA reads TGTGCCAGCAGCGGACGCCGGGACAGGGTTTCGAACACCGGGGAGCTGTTTTTT. Translation gives CASSGRRDRVSNTGELFF.

This chain connects TRBV7-9 to TRBJ1-3; 8 nucleotides agree with TRBD1. The germline gives CDR1 SEHNR, CDR2 FQNEAQ (reference sequence). Trimming took 5 bases from V and 0 from J; bases not matched to a gene: 3. The CDR3 length is 15 residues. The CDR3 region has the DNA TGTGCCAGCAGCAGGGACAGGAGCTCTGGAAACACCATATATTTT. This sequence encodes CASSRDRSSGNTIYF.

V usage is TRBV7-8 and J usage is TRBJ1-1; D is perhaps TRBD1 (5 bases). The CDR3 extends over 15 amino acids. CDR1 is SGHVS and CDR2 is FQNEAQ in the germline V gene. V lost 5 bases and J 6 bases, leaving 19 bases between the germline ends. This CDR3 reads CASSASEGRGAEAFF. The CDR3 nucleotides are TGTGCCAGCAGCGCCTCAGAGGGGAGGGGCGCTGAAGCTTTCTTT.

The CDR3 DNA reads as TGTGCCAGTACCCGCCTCGACAGGAACACTGAAGCTTTCTTT. Protein sequence: CASTRLDRNTEAFF. This chain links TRBV19 with TRBJ1-1, with D tentatively TRBD1 (5 bases). CDR1 LNHDA and CDR2 SQIVND come from the germline V gene (reference sequence). V shed 7 bases and J shed 1 base, with 13 bases lying between them. This CDR3 contains 14 residues.

The chain joins TRBV29-1 to TRBJ1-2; TRBD1 matches 9 bases. CDR3 length: 15 amino acids. Germline V gives CDR1 SQVTM, CDR2 ANQGSEA. The V segment lost 3 bases and the J segment 2 bases; nucleotides outside the gene matches: 7. CDR3 protein: CSVDVRDRENYGYTF. The CDR3 coding sequence is TGCAGCGTTGATGTCCGGGACAGGGAAAACTATGGCTACACCTTC.

This chain uses TRBV30 with TRBJ2-1; a weak D match, TRBD1 (5 bases). This CDR3 is built from 14 residues. Germline assignment: CDR1 GTSNPN and CDR2 SVGIG (reference sequence). V lost 2 bases to trimming and J lost 10 bases, with 18 bases between them. Here the CDR3 DNA reads TGTGCCTGGAGTAGTATTTCAGGGCTCAACGAGCAGTTCTTC. Its translation: CAWSSISGLNEQFF.

CDR3 residues: CASSPGTGGSYEQYF. DNA for the CDR3: TGTGCCAGCAGCCCGGGGACAGGGGGCTCCTACGAGCAGTACTTC. The chain combines TRBV5-4 with TRBJ2-7; the match to TRBD1 covers 11 bases. Germline assignment: CDR1 SGHNT and CDR2 YYREEE (reference sequence). V shed 4 bases and J 0 bases; nucleotides not matched to a gene: 3. The CDR3 is 15 residues long.

V is TRBV5-6 and J is TRBJ1-3; D is unresolved. The CDR3 contains 16 residues. Germline-derived CDR1 and CDR2 are SGHDT and YYEEEE. V lost 0 bases to trimming and J lost 1 base, with 11 bases between them. The CDR3 protein is CASSLELLRSGNTIYF. CDR3 nucleotides: TGTGCCAGCAGCTTGGAACTACTCCGATCTGGAAACACCATATATTTT.

A word on this clone: Other DNA sequences in the sample encode the same CDR3. V and J are TRBV5-4 and TRBJ2-7; D is ambiguous. CDR3 length: 13 amino acids. V was trimmed by 0 bases and J by 1 base, leaving 5 bases between them. CDR1 and CDR2 (germline): SGHNT, YYREEE (reference sequence). The CDR3 loop is CASSLAGSYEQYF. The CDR3 bases are TGTGCCAGCAGCTTGGCCGGGTCCTACGAGCAGTACTTC. Supplemented by reference TRBV5-4 and TRBJ2-7, the full variable domain reads ETGVTQSPTHLIKTRGQQVTLRCSSQSGHNTVSWYQQALGQGPQFIFQYYREEENGRGNFPPRFSGLQFPNYSSELNVNALELDDSALYLCASSLAGSYEQYFGPGTRLTVT.

This chain uses TRBV5-4 with TRBJ2-7; 11 bases map to TRBD2. Germline-derived CDR1 and CDR2 are SGHNT and YYREEE (reference sequence). The CDR3 has 15 amino acids. Trimming at V came to 0 bases and at J to 3 bases, leaving 2 bases not matched to a gene. CDR3 protein: CASSLGLAGNYEQYF. CDR3 sequence (DNA): TGTGCCAGCAGCTTGGGACTAGCGGGGAACTACGAGCAGTACTTC. The entire variable domain, with the rest obtained from reference TRBV5-4 and TRBJ2-7, is as follows: ETGVTQSPTHLIKTRGQQVTLRCSSQSGHNTVSWYQQALGQGPQFIFQYYREEENGRGNFPPRFSGLQFPNYSSELNVNALELDDSALYLCASSLGLAGNYEQYFGPGTRLTVT.

This sequence joins TRBV28 and TRBJ2-2; 8 bases match TRBD1. V shed 4 bases, J shed 3 bases, and the junction held 1 base outside the gene matches. This CDR3 contains 14 residues. CDR1 is MDHEN, CDR2 SYDVKM, per germline. The CDR3 DNA follows: TGTGCCAGCAGTTCAGGGGGCTACACCGGGGAGCTGTTTTTT. Translation gives CASSSGGYTGELFF.

The rearrangement joins TRBV7-9 to TRBJ2-5, with 9 nucleotides matching TRBD1. Germline loops: CDR1 SEHNR, CDR2 FQNEAQ (reference sequence). The CDR3 spans 16 residues. V lost 5 bases and J lost 4; bases outside the gene matches: 11. DNA for the CDR3: TGTGCCAGCAGCCCAACCGGGACAGGGTTTGGAGAGACCCAGTACTTC. The encoded protein is CASSPTGTGFGETQYF.

CDR3 loop: CASSLGGPAGGYEQYF. The CDR3 DNA reads as TGTGCCAGCAGCTTAGGAGGTCCCGCGGGAGGGTACGAGCAGTACTTC. V and J are TRBV7-2 and TRBJ2-7; 9 bases agree with TRBD2. The V segment lost 1 base and the J segment 4 bases; nucleotides outside the gene matches: 8. The CDR3 extends over 16 amino acids. Germline V gives CDR1 SGHTA, CDR2 FQGNSA.

The chain is built from TRBV27 and TRBJ1-5; maybe TRBD1 (5 bases). The CDR3 spans 16 residues. Germline V lookup: CDR1 MNHEY, CDR2 SMNVEV (reference sequence). V was cut by 2 bases and J by 0 bases, with 11 bases left in between. Here the CDR3 DNA reads TGTGCCAGCAGTTTAGAAGACAGTTATAGCAATCAGCCCCAGCATTTT. Protein product: CASSLEDSYSNQPQHF.

In its sample, this clone was seen once. This sequence joins TRBV4-1 and TRBJ2-7; TRBD2 matches at 12 bases. With 3 bases clipped from V and 2 bases from J, the junction kept 8 bases outside the gene matches. This CDR3 region has 17 residues. Germline assignment: CDR1 MGHRA and CDR2 YSYEKL. CDR3 bases: TGCGCCAGCAGCCACGTTGTAGGACTAGCGGGACCCTACGAGCAGTACTTC. Translation gives CASSHVVGLAGPYEQYF.

The chain combines TRBV18 with TRBJ1-3; D not certain. Germline V gene data show CDR1 as KGHSH and CDR2 as LQKENI. The CDR3 totals 15 residues. The V end was cut by 8 bases, the J end by 0 bases, with 14 bases between. The CDR3 sequence is CASPSEPVSGNTIYF. The CDR3 bases are TGTGCCAGCCCCAGCGAGCCCGTCTCTGGAAACACCATATATTTT.

This chain links TRBV7-2 with TRBJ1-2; the match to TRBD1 covers 7 bases. Germline trimming cut 4 bases from V and 4 bases from J; bases unmatched to any gene: 6. The CDR3 runs 14 residues. Germline assignment: CDR1 SGHTA and CDR2 FQGNSA. Written as DNA, the CDR3 is TGTGCCAGCAGCTCAAGACAGGGAGCCTATGGCTACACCTTC. Translation: CASSSRQGAYGYTF.

V and J are TRBV28 and TRBJ2-1, with 9 nucleotides matching TRBD1. Germline V gives CDR1 MDHEN, CDR2 SYDVKM. Trimming removed 5 bases from V and 6 bases from J; junction bases left unmatched: 5. The CDR3 length is 14 residues. CDR3 protein: CASSEQGAGNEQFF. In nucleotides, the CDR3 is TGTGCCAGCAGTGAACAGGGGGCAGGCAATGAGCAGTTCTTC.

The chain combines TRBV13 with TRBJ2-7; 11 nucleotides line up with TRBD2. The CDR3 runs to 16 residues. V lost 0 bases, J lost 2 bases, and 3 bases stayed unmatched. Germline V gene data show CDR1 as PRHDT and CDR2 as FYEKMQ (reference sequence). CDR3 in amino acids: CASSLGTGLAAYEQYF. CDR3 coding DNA: TGTGCCAGCAGCTTAGGAACGGGACTAGCGGCCTACGAGCAGTACTTC.

Only a few counts were recorded for this clone. The rearrangement links TRBV5-1 to TRBJ1-1; a possible D gene is TRBD1 (5 bases). Between the trimmed V and J ends, which lost 4 bases and 7 bases, there was a span of 17 bases. This CDR3 has 14 residues. Germline-derived CDR1 and CDR2 are SGHRS and YFSETQ. The chain's CDR3 is CASSVSGVKGEAFF. CDR3 nucleotides: TGCGCCAGCAGCGTCTCGGGGGTCAAGGGTGAAGCTTTCTTT.

This chain links TRBV5-1 with TRBJ2-2; maybe TRBD2 (6 bases). Germline V gene data show CDR1 as SGHRS and CDR2 as YFSETQ. CDR3 length: 15 residues. V gave up 3 bases and J gave up 0 bases, with 9 bases separating them. This chain's CDR3 is CASSSGGTNTGELFF. The CDR3 coding sequence is TGCGCCAGCAGCTCCGGCGGGACGAACACCGGGGAGCTGTTTTTT.

The chain has TRBV11-1 and TRBJ2-5; the match to TRBD1 covers 7 bases. The CDR3 loop spans 15 amino acids. Germline CDR1 reads SGHAT; CDR2 reads FQDESV (reference sequence). With V trimmed by 1 base and J by 4 bases, 6 bases remained unmatched. CDR3 in amino acids: CASSLGGQPSETQYF. CDR3 DNA sequence: TGTGCCAGCAGCTTAGGGGGACAGCCTTCAGAGACCCAGTACTTC.

This chain connects TRBV7-8 to TRBJ2-7; 11 bases align to TRBD2. J gave up 11 bases and V 4 bases, and 13 bases lay outside the gene matches. This CDR3 is built from 15 residues. Germline V lookup: CDR1 SGHVS, CDR2 FQNEAQ. The CDR3 DNA reads TGTGCCAGCAGCTACGTAGCGGGAGGGCTTAGGGCGAAGTACTTC. This encodes CASSYVAGGLRAKYF.

Worth noting for this clone: The sample carries other DNA sequences with the same CDR3. The rearrangement joins TRBV30 to TRBJ2-7, with a weak D call TRBD1 (6 bases). CDR1 GTSNPN and CDR2 SVGIG come from the germline V gene (reference sequence). Trimming cost V 1 base and J 3 bases, with 16 bases left between them. The CDR3 runs to 15 residues. The CDR3 reads CAWSAPGQIDYEQYF. CDR3 nucleotides: TGTGCCTGGAGTGCTCCTGGACAGATAGACTACGAGCAGTACTTC. Full variable domain (outside the CDR3, taken from reference TRBV30 and TRBJ2-7): SQTIHQWPATLVQPVGSPLSLECTVEGTSNPNLYWYRQAAGRGLQLLFYSVGIGQISSEVPQNLSASRPQDRQFILSSKKLLLSDSGFYLCAWSAPGQIDYEQYFGPGTRLTVT.

J is TRBJ2-2 and V is TRBV4-1; 9 nucleotides match TRBD1. This CDR3 contains 15 residues. CDR1 is MGHRA, CDR2 YSYEKL, per germline. The trim removed 5 bases at V and 6 bases at J, leaving 7 bases unmatched. The CDR3 sequence: CASSAQGALPGELFF. The CDR3 DNA reads TGCGCCAGCAGCGCACAGGGGGCGCTGCCCGGGGAGCTGTTTTTT.

The CDR3 DNA follows: TGTGCCATCAGCTCCGGGACAGGGGATTGGTATGGCTACACCTTC. This codes for CAISSGTGDWYGYTF. The rearrangement uses TRBV10-3 and TRBJ1-2; 10 positions match TRBD1. CDR3 length equals 15 residues. Germline-derived CDR1 and CDR2 are ENHRY and SYGVKD. Trimming at V came to 6 bases and at J to 5 bases, leaving 9 bases not matched to a gene.

This chain joins TRBV29-1 and TRBJ2-5; possibly TRBD1 for D (5 bases). This CDR3 spans 14 amino acids. Trimming removed 5 bases at V and 1 base at J, with 14 bases between. Germline V gives CDR1 SQVTM, CDR2 ANQGSEA. CDR3 sequence: CSVRPRRGQETQYF. The CDR3, as DNA: TGCAGCGTTAGGCCCCGAAGGGGCCAAGAGACCCAGTACTTC.

The V and J genes are TRBV28 and TRBJ1-2; TRBD1 matches at 7 bases. The CDR3 extends over 14 amino acids. Germline CDR1 and CDR2: MDHEN and SYDVKM. J gave up 5 bases and V 5 bases, and 8 bases lay outside the gene matches. In DNA form, the CDR3 reads TGTGCCAGCAGTCCTTTGACAGGGCTATATGGCTACACCTTC. Translation: CASSPLTGLYGYTF.

This sequence joins TRBV7-8 and TRBJ2-3; TRBD2 is a possible D gene (6 bases). This CDR3 region has 14 residues. In germline, CDR1 is SGHVS, CDR2 FQNEAQ. V was clipped by 3 bases and J by 6 bases, with 13 bases between them. The CDR3 loop is CASSFEPGADTQYF. The CDR3 DNA reads as TGTGCCAGCAGCTTTGAGCCGGGAGCCGATACGCAGTATTTT.